The clone carrying this TCR beta chain appeared once. This record belongs to a study of blood T cell repertoires in COVID-19. V gave up 4 bases and J gave up 7 bases, with 13 bases separating them. The CDR3 runs to 12 residues. Germline loops: CDR1 SQVTM, CDR2 ANQGSEA. This table comes from immunoSEQ multiplex PCR, and its TCRdb copy is limited to in-frame clones, with some not included. The table lists some 360,000 clones, roughly nine tenths of them singletons. The specimen was peripheral blood. The TCR originated in a woman aged 60-75 years with COVID-19, enrolled during active disease. The genes are TRBV29-1 and TRBJ1-2; D possibly corresponds to TRBD1 (6 bases). The DNA for the CDR3 is TGCAGCGTTGTGGACAGCGAGACTGGCTACACCTTC. This codes for CSVVDSETGYTF.